One and the same sample provided the 28 T cell receptor beta chains below, sequenced in a study of blood T cell repertoires in COVID-19 (dated by TCRdb to 2020 to 2021). The library was obtained by the immunoSEQ multiplex PCR assay. This is the immuneACCESS table as TCRdb keeps it, with only in-frame sequences that have V and J called. A part of the clones is gone; compared with another copy, unresolved V genes explain less than half, and the rest is unexplained. The sample data list about 33,000 clones, and 90% to 95% of these were observed just once. The top ten clonotypes cover around 0.92% of the sample. Sequencing was done on a sample of peripheral blood. The receptors come from a male donor with active COVID-19.

The rearrangement uses TRBV2 and TRBJ1-1; D is uncertain. Deletions cut 8 bases from V and 12 bases from J, with 13 bases between. CDR3 length equals 10 residues. Germline CDR1 and CDR2: SNHLY and FYNNEI. CDR3 protein: CASGGYMTFF. The CDR3 nucleotides read TGTGCCAGCGGCGGGTACATGACTTTCTTT.

The chain carries TRBV18 and TRBJ1-1; D is undetermined. CDR3 length: 15 residues. Trimming stripped 6 bases from V and 2 bases from J, with 16 bases between. Germline V lookup: CDR1 KGHSH, CDR2 LQKENI. The CDR3 is CASSRNSRDNTEAFF. The CDR3 bases are TGTGCCAGCTCGCGAAACAGCAGAGATAACACTGAAGCTTTCTTT.

The chain combines TRBV24-1 with TRBJ2-1, with D perhaps matching TRBD1 (5 bases). In germline, CDR1 is KGHDR, CDR2 SFDVKD. Trimming removed 4 bases at V and 0 bases at J, with 12 bases between. The length of the CDR3 is 16 residues. The CDR3 protein is CATSENRLSSYNEQFF. The DNA of the CDR3 is TGTGCCACCAGTGAAAACAGGCTTAGCTCCTACAATGAGCAGTTCTTC.

The chain employs TRBV3-1 (or the pseudogene TRBV3-2) and TRBJ1-1; D is undetermined. The CDR3 contains 14 residues. Germline CDR1 LGHDT, CDR2 YNNKEL (reference sequence). Trimming shortened V by 4 bases and J by 0 bases, and 9 bases separated the two germline ends. The CDR3 spells CASSPGLMNTEAFF. The CDR3 coding sequence is TGTGCCAGCAGCCCCGGACTGATGAACACTGAAGCTTTCTTT.

The chain couples TRBV4-1 to TRBJ2-5; TRBD1 matches at 7 bases. Unmatched junction bases numbered 8, after V lost 1 base and J lost 0 bases. This CDR3 is built from 17 residues. From germline, CDR1 is MGHRA and CDR2 YSYEKL. The CDR3 reads CASSQVITGQDQETQYF. The CDR3 region has the DNA TGCGCCAGCAGCCAAGTGATCACCGGACAGGACCAAGAGACCCAGTACTTC.

The chain recombines TRBV19 with TRBJ2-3, with D perhaps TRBD1 (6 bases). Germline CDR1 LNHDA, CDR2 SQIVND (reference sequence). Trimming removed 3 bases from V and 4 bases from J, with 14 bases in between. The length of the CDR3 is 15 residues. Here the CDR3 reads CASSISTGLPDTQYF. The CDR3 DNA sequence: TGTGCCAGTAGTATTTCCACAGGGCTGCCAGATACGCAGTATTTT. Combining the CDR3 with reference TRBV19 and TRBJ2-3 gives the whole variable domain DGGITQSPKYLFRKEGQNVTLSCEQNLNHDAMYWYRQDPGQGLRLIYYSQIVNDFQKGDIAEGYSVSREKKESFPLTVTSAQKNPTAFYLCASSISTGLPDTQYFGPGTRLTVL.

This clone was found once. This chain uses TRBV3-1 (or the pseudogene TRBV3-2) with TRBJ2-7, with unresolved D. The CDR3 has 14 amino acids. Per the germline V gene, CDR1 is LGHDT and CDR2 is YNNKEL (reference sequence). V was shortened by 0 bases and J by 2 bases, with 8 bases between the two germline ends. The CDR3, as DNA: TGTGCCAGCAGCCAAGACACTGCCCCCTACGAGCAGTACTTC. Protein product: CASSQDTAPYEQYF.

This chain uses TRBV11-2 with TRBJ1-6; TRBD1 is a possible D gene (6 bases). Germline V lookup: CDR1 SGHAT, CDR2 FQNNGV. The V gene lost 2 bases and the J gene lost 0 bases, with 14 bases spanning the gap. This CDR3 spans 18 amino acids. CDR3 coding DNA: TGTGCCAGCAGCTTACGGGGGGGCCGAAGCTCCTATAATTCACCCCTCCACTTT. Amino acid sequence: CASSLRGGRSSYNSPLHF.

V gene TRBV5-1 combines with J gene TRBJ2-6; 13 bases map to TRBD2. Trimming removed 4 bases from V and 1 base from J; junction bases left unmatched: 11. This CDR3 comprises 20 residues. Germline V gene data show CDR1 as SGHRS and CDR2 as YFSETQ. CDR3 nucleotides: TGCGCCAGCAGCAACACACTTACGGGACTAGCGGGGTCTGGGGCCAACGTCCTGACTTTC. As protein: CASSNTLTGLAGSGANVLTF.

This rearrangement joins TRBV19 to TRBJ2-2; 10 bases are shared with TRBD1. CDR3 length equals 14 residues. After removal of 8 bases from V and 4 bases from J, the junction contained 4 bases not matched to a gene. The germline gives CDR1 LNHDA, CDR2 SQIVND (reference sequence). The CDR3 DNA reads TGTGCCAGTGGGACAGGGGCCGTCACCGGGGAGCTGTTTTTT. Translation gives CASGTGAVTGELFF. The full variable domain, its missing parts supplied by reference TRBV19 and TRBJ2-2, is DGGITQSPKYLFRKEGQNVTLSCEQNLNHDAMYWYRQDPGQGLRLIYYSQIVNDFQKGDIAEGYSVSREKKESFPLTVTSAQKNPTAFYLCASGTGAVTGELFFGEGSRLTVL.

The V and J genes are TRBV6-5 and TRBJ2-3; no clear D. Deletions cut 2 bases from V and 2 bases from J, with 5 bases between. The germline gives CDR1 MNHEY, CDR2 SVGAGI. CDR3 length: 13 residues. CDR3 sequence: CASSYPDTDTQYF. Here the CDR3 DNA reads TGTGCCAGCAGTTACCCAGACACAGATACGCAGTATTTT.

V gene TRBV18 combines with J gene TRBJ1-1; 8 bases are a match to TRBD1. CDR3 length equals 14 residues. The junction had 10 bases not matched to a gene; V was cut back by 5 bases and J by 8 bases. Looked up from germline, CDR1 is KGHSH and CDR2 is LQKENI. CDR3 nucleotide sequence: TGTGCCAGCTCAATCGGGACAGGACGACTAGAAGCTTTCTTT. Translating gives CASSIGTGRLEAFF.

V usage is TRBV6-5 and J usage is TRBJ1-2, with 12 bases fitting TRBD1. V dropped 0 bases and J dropped 8; count of bases not matched to a gene: 1. The CDR3 has 14 amino acids. Germline-derived CDR1 and CDR2 are MNHEY and SVGAGI. The CDR3 coding sequence is TGTGCCAGCAGTTACTCCGGGACAGGGGGCGGCTACACCTTC. Its protein product is CASSYSGTGGGYTF.

The rearrangement uses TRBV10-2 and TRBJ2-5, with 14 bases fitting TRBD2. The trim removed 6 bases at V and 4 bases at J, leaving 4 bases unmatched. CDR1 is WSHSY, CDR2 SAAADI, per germline. The CDR3 consists of 15 residues. The CDR3 spells CASSRLAGGLETQYF. Here the CDR3 DNA reads TGCGCCAGCAGCCGACTAGCGGGGGGGCTAGAGACCCAGTACTTC.

This chain joins TRBV3-1 (or the pseudogene TRBV3-2) and TRBJ1-1; D call uncertain. Germline lookup yields CDR1 LGHDT and CDR2 YNNKEL (reference sequence). CDR3 size: 16 residues. Trimming took off 4 bases at V and 5 bases at J, with 20 bases between the two ends. The CDR3 coding sequence is TGTGCCAGCAGCCCACCACCGATAAGCGGGAAGACTGAAGCTTTCTTT. This translates into CASSPPPISGKTEAFF.

The chain carries TRBV6-1 and TRBJ2-2; D possibly corresponds to TRBD2 (6 bases). The germline CDR1 and CDR2 sequences are MNHNS and SASEGT. The CDR3 sequence is 15 residues long. V was pared by 0 bases and J by 6 bases, with 11 bases between. The CDR3 sequence: CASSEALGGAGELFF. The CDR3 region has the DNA TGTGCCAGCAGTGAAGCGCTCGGAGGGGCCGGGGAGCTGTTTTTT.

This clone was observed once. The chain joins TRBV11-2 to TRBJ2-3; 12 bases map to TRBD2. V lost 5 bases, J lost 4 bases, and 7 bases stayed unmatched. Germline values: CDR1 SGHAT, CDR2 FQNNGV. This CDR3 has 16 amino acids. The DNA for the CDR3 is TGTGCCAGCAGCCCTCTAGCGGGGGGGTTTGCAGATACGCAGTATTTT. This codes for CASSPLAGGFADTQYF.

This rearrangement joins TRBV28 to TRBJ1-1; TRBD1 matches 7 bases. This CDR3 spans 14 amino acids. From germline, CDR1 is MDHEN and CDR2 SYDVKM. With 7 bases clipped from V and 1 base from J, the junction kept 6 bases outside the gene matches. CDR3 amino acids: CASNLGQRNTEAFF. CDR3 nucleotides: TGTGCCAGCAATTTGGGACAGAGGAACACTGAAGCTTTCTTT.

The chain joins TRBV6-2 or TRBV6-3 to TRBJ2-7, with 8 bases matching TRBD1. Trimming at V came to 0 bases and at J to 5 bases, leaving 6 bases not matched to a gene. Per germline, CDR1 MNHEY and CDR2 SVGEGT. The CDR3 has 15 residues. CDR3 amino acids: CASSYSSRGRDEQYF. CDR3 nucleotide sequence: TGTGCCAGCAGTTACTCGAGCAGGGGGCGCGACGAGCAGTACTTC.

V is TRBV5-6 and J is TRBJ1-2, with D possibly matching TRBD1 (5 bases). The CDR3 has 18 residues. CDR1 is SGHDT, CDR2 YYEEEE, per germline. V was pared by 5 bases and J by 5 bases, with 28 bases between. DNA of the CDR3: TGTGCCAGCAGTCGCATCGGACAACTGCCCCGAAATGCGTATGGCTACACCTTC. Protein product: CASSRIGQLPRNAYGYTF. Drawing the rest from reference TRBV5-6 and TRBJ1-2, the complete variable domain is DAGVTQSPTHLIKTRGQQVTLRCSPKSGHDTVSWYQQALGQGPQFIFQYYEEEERQRGNFPDRFSGHQFPNYSSELNVNALLLGDSALYLCASSRIGQLPRNAYGYTFGSGTRLTVV.

This clone appeared once. The rearrangement joins TRBV5-1 to TRBJ1-3; TRBD1 matches 7 bases. This CDR3 comprises 16 residues. CDR1 is SGHRS, CDR2 YFSETQ, per germline. With V trimmed by 3 bases and J by 4 bases, 10 bases remained unmatched. Here the CDR3 reads CASSWGTATKGNTIYF. The CDR3 DNA follows: TGCGCCAGCAGCTGGGGGACAGCCACCAAAGGAAACACCATATATTTT.

The CDR3 reads CASSPSGTGSVLGNTIYF. The CDR3, as DNA: TGTGCCAGCTCACCCAGCGGGACAGGAAGCGTCCTTGGAAACACCATATATTTT. This chain joins TRBV18 and TRBJ1-3, with 8 bases matching TRBD1. Germline values: CDR1 KGHSH, CDR2 LQKENI. V gave up 3 bases and J gave up 3 bases; unmatched junction bases: 13. The CDR3 is 18 amino acids.

This rearrangement joins TRBV9 to TRBJ1-3; D uncertain. Trimming removed 4 bases at V and 1 base at J, with 9 bases between. The CDR3 runs 14 residues. CDR1 and CDR2 (germline): SGDLS, YYNGEE. The CDR3 spells CASSLTYSGNTIYF. In DNA form, the CDR3 reads TGTGCCAGCAGCCTTACATATTCTGGAAACACCATATATTTT.

The chain uses TRBV6-2 or TRBV6-3 and TRBJ2-5, with TRBD1 identical over 9 bases. CDR1 is MNHEY and CDR2 is SVGEGT in the germline V gene. CDR3 length equals 15 residues. Trimming at V came to 5 bases and at J to 4 bases, leaving 8 bases not matched to a gene. The CDR3 sequence is CASSIGTGFGETQYF. For the CDR3, the DNA is TGTGCCAGCAGTATCGGGACAGGGTTCGGAGAGACCCAGTACTTC.

The V gene is TRBV5-1, the J gene TRBJ2-3; the D gene is possibly TRBD2 (6 bases). CDR3 length equals 18 residues. CDR1 and CDR2 from the germline V gene are SGHRS and YFSETQ. Trimming took 4 bases from V and 0 from J, leaving 21 bases between them. The CDR3 sequence is CASSARGRKKTSTDTQYF. The CDR3 nucleotides are TGCGCCAGCAGCGCCCGTGGGAGGAAGAAAACTAGCACAGATACGCAGTATTTT.

This chain uses TRBV4-3 with TRBJ1-2; the D gene is possibly TRBD1 (6 bases). This CDR3 region has 17 residues. V lost 4 bases, J lost 5 bases, and 23 bases lay in between. CDR1 and CDR2 (germline): LGHNA, YSLEER. CDR3 DNA: TGCGCCAGCAGCCGGGAGACGGGGGGCCCATCTGTTTATGGCTACACCTTC. The encoded protein is CASSRETGGPSVYGYTF.

The V call is TRBV25-1, the J call TRBJ1-1; the match to TRBD1 covers 8 bases. The CDR3 contains 13 residues. Trimming at V came to 8 bases and at J to 1 base, leaving 3 bases not matched to a gene. CDR1 MGHDK and CDR2 SYGVNS come from the germline V gene. The CDR3 spells CASVGQANTEAFF. The DNA for the CDR3 is TGTGCCAGCGTGGGACAGGCGAACACTGAAGCTTTCTTT. The whole variable domain, filled in from reference TRBV25-1 and TRBJ1-1, reads EADIYQTPRYLVIGTGKKITLECSQTMGHDKMYWYQQDPGMELHLIHYSYGVNSTEKGDLSSESTVSRIRTEHFPLTLESARPSHTSQYLCASVGQANTEAFFGQGTRLTVV.

This sequence joins TRBV6-5 and TRBJ1-2; TRBD1 is a possible D gene (5 bases). This CDR3 has 14 amino acids. Germline V gene sequence: CDR1 MNHEY, CDR2 SVGAGI. V was shortened by 6 bases and J by 2 bases, with 13 bases between the two germline ends. This chain's CDR3 is CASSDSVGNYGYTF. The CDR3 DNA sequence: TGTGCCAGCAGCGACAGCGTGGGGAACTATGGCTACACCTTC.